This passage covers 9 T cell receptor beta chains from one sample sequenced in a study of molecular identifiers for immune sequencing clone quantification. TCRdb passed the PCR reads through MiXCR, listing each CDR3 protein once. The sample consists of about 630,000 distinct CDR3 sequences, 25% of them appearing once. The sequencing sample was made of naive CD8+ T cells from blood, with Jurkat cell RNA spiked in. Subset given: FACS-sorted CD8+CD4-CCR7+CD45RA+ naive T cells. The source is a human donor in good health. Some libraries in this study had Jurkat cell RNA spiked in.

This clonotype was counted once. Just one base apart from a much larger clone, this may be a read error. The chain couples TRBV7-9 to TRBJ2-4; tentatively, D is TRBD1 (5 bases). The CDR3 is 14 residues long. V dropped 4 bases and J dropped 9 bases, with 16 bases sitting between them. Looked up from germline, CDR1 is SEHNR and CDR2 is FQNEAQ (reference sequence). The DNA of the CDR3 is TGTGCCAGCAGCTCAACCAGGGAATTCGCCATTCAGTACTTC. This translates into CASSSTREFAIQYF.

This clonotype was seen more than once but under ten times. V gene TRBV9 combines with J gene TRBJ2-6; a possible D gene is TRBD2 (6 bases). The V end lost 7 bases, the J end lost 2 bases, and 10 bases lay between the germline ends. CDR1 is SGDLS and CDR2 is YYNGEE in the germline V gene. CDR3 length: 14 residues. CDR3 residues: CASAGGAGANVLTF. The CDR3 region has the DNA TGTGCCAGCGCGGGCGGGGCTGGGGCCAACGTCCTGACTTTC.

The chain joins TRBV5-5 to TRBJ2-5, with D unresolved. CDR3 length: 15 amino acids. Between the trimmed V and J ends, which lost 4 bases and 0 bases, there was a span of 13 bases. In germline, CDR1 is SGHKS, CDR2 YYEKEE (reference sequence). The CDR3 here is CASSDPEMYQETQYF. The CDR3, as DNA: TGTGCCAGCAGCGATCCCGAAATGTACCAAGAGACCCAGTACTTC.

This clonotype was recorded at least ten times. An end of the junction differs from the germline gene, which may be a read error. The CDR3 DNA sequence: TGTGCCAGCAGTTTAAGATGGGGGACCGGACAAGTCTTC. Translating it yields CASSLRWGTGQVF. V usage is TRBV12-3 or TRBV12-4 and J usage is TRBJ2-7; possibly TRBD1 or TRBD2 for D (5 bases each). The CDR3 extends over 13 amino acids.

With regard to this clonotype: This may be a read error: a much more frequent sequence differs by one nucleotide. This rearrangement joins TRBV19 to TRBJ2-7, with unresolved D. The V end lost 2 bases, the J end lost 5 bases, and 13 bases lay between the germline ends. This CDR3 has 14 amino acids. Looked up from germline, CDR1 is LNHDA and CDR2 is SQIVND (reference sequence). CDR3 nucleotides: TGTGCCAGTAGTATAACCCGTGGCCACCACGAGCAGTACTTC. Amino acid sequence: CASSITRGHHEQYF.

As for this clonotype: A much larger clonotype is one base distant, so this may be a read error. The chain has TRBV4-2 and TRBJ2-1; TRBD1 matches 7 bases. CDR3 length: 13 residues. The trim removed 3 bases at V and 7 bases at J, leaving 3 bases unmatched. Germline CDR1 LGHNA, CDR2 YNFKEQ. CDR3 DNA: TGTGCCAGCAGCCAGTGCAGGGGGAATGAGCAGTTCTTC. Protein: CASSQCRGNEQFF.

V usage is TRBV7-9 and J usage is TRBJ2-7; TRBD2 agrees at 10 bases. The CDR3 loop spans 16 amino acids. J gave up 0 bases and V 4 bases, and 6 bases lay outside the gene matches. Germline CDR1 SEHNR, CDR2 FQNEAQ (reference sequence). Written as DNA, the CDR3 is TGTGCCAGCAGCTCCATAGCGGGAGGTATCTCCTACGAGCAGTACTTC. Translated, it gives CASSSIAGGISYEQYF.

In its sample, this clonotype was seen many times. The rearrangement joins TRBV7-9 to TRBJ2-7; D possibly matches TRBD1 or TRBD2 (5 bases each). CDR3 length: 15 amino acids. V was pared by 4 bases and J by 1 base, with 14 bases between. The germline gives CDR1 SEHNR, CDR2 FQNEAQ (reference sequence). CDR3 sequence (DNA): TGTGCCAGCAGCTACGCCGGGGCCTCATCCTACGAGCAGTACTTC. Its translation is CASSYAGASSYEQYF.

In regard to this clonotype: The CDR3 carries no conserved terminal phenylalanine or tryptophan, so it likely arises from a read error. The chain recombines TRBV7-9 with TRBJ2-1, with a tentative D call TRBD1 (5 bases). Deletions cut 7 bases from V and 10 bases from J, with 14 bases between. This CDR3 comprises 12 residues. Germline CDR1 SEHNR, CDR2 FQNEAQ (reference sequence). This chain's CDR3 is CASNPQAKEQFL. CDR3 DNA: TGTGCCAGCAACCCACAGGCAAAGGAGCAGTTCCTC.